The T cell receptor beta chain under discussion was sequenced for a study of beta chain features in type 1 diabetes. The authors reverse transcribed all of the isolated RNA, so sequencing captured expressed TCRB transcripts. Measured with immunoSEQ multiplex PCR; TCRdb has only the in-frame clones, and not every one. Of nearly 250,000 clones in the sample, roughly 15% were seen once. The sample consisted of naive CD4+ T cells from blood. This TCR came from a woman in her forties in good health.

The CDR3 reads CASSVDRGNEKLFF. CDR3 sequence (DNA): TGTGCCAGCAGCGTAGATAGGGGTAATGAAAAACTGTTTTTT. The chain couples TRBV9 to TRBJ1-4, with D maybe TRBD1 (5 bases). Deletions cut 0 bases from V and 4 bases from J, with 7 bases between. CDR3 length: 14 residues. Germline CDR1 is SGDLS and CDR2 is YYNGEE.